Below are 29 T cell receptor beta chains sequenced from a single sample in a study of blood T cell repertoires in COVID-19. Profiling relied on immunoSEQ multiplex PCR, and the TCRdb table lists in-frame clones only, not all of them. The table includes 300,000 to 400,000 clones, about 90% detected once. The sample taken for sequencing was peripheral blood. Source of these receptors: a woman under 30 who had recovered from COVID-19.

The chain carries TRBV19 and TRBJ2-6; D unresolved. Germline assignment: CDR1 LNHDA and CDR2 SQIVND (reference sequence). V lost 5 bases and J lost 0, with 8 bases in between. The CDR3 length is 15 residues. The CDR3 here is CASSPRVSGANVLTF. CDR3 nucleotides: TGTGCCAGTAGTCCTCGAGTCTCTGGGGCCAACGTCCTGACTTTC.

CDR3 sequence reads: CASSSGTRRAMFF. The CDR3 DNA reads as TGTGCCAGCAGTTCCGGGACTAGAAGAGCCATGTTCTTC. This chain joins TRBV27 and TRBJ2-1, with 8 bases lining up with TRBD2. After removal of 4 bases from V and 15 bases from J, the junction contained 11 bases not matched to a gene. CDR1 is MNHEY and CDR2 is SMNVEV in the germline V gene (reference sequence). This CDR3 has 13 residues.

The genes are TRBV27 and TRBJ1-2; TRBD1 is a possible D gene (6 bases). The CDR3 is 14 amino acids. V gave up 5 bases and J gave up 6 bases, with 16 bases separating them. In germline, CDR1 is MNHEY, CDR2 SMNVEV (reference sequence). The CDR3 DNA sequence: TGTGCCAGCAGTACAGGGTTTGAGTGGCATGGCTACACCTTC. Encoded protein: CASSTGFEWHGYTF.

The chain combines TRBV6-2 or TRBV6-3 with TRBJ2-5; D is possibly TRBD2 (6 bases). The ends were cut back, 0 bases at V and 4 bases at J, with 18 bases in the middle. Germline V gene sequence: CDR1 MNHEY, CDR2 SVGEGT. This CDR3 spans 17 amino acids. The CDR3 sequence is CASSYSVIGRGGETQYF. The CDR3 bases are TGTGCCAGCAGTTACTCAGTGATCGGGAGAGGAGGAGAGACCCAGTACTTC.

This clone was seen a handful of times. The chain is built from TRBV12-3 or TRBV12-4 and TRBJ1-5; D unresolved. V was shortened by 4 bases and J by 6 bases, with 4 bases between the two germline ends. The CDR3 is made up of 11 amino acids. CDR3 nucleotides: TGTGCCAGCAGTTCCGGTCAGCCCCAGCATTTT. It is translated as CASSSGQPQHF.

J is TRBJ2-3 and V is TRBV19; unclear D gene. V lost 8 bases, J lost 6 bases, and 12 bases lay in between. Looked up from germline, CDR1 is LNHDA and CDR2 is SQIVND (reference sequence). The CDR3 contains 12 residues. The CDR3 region has the DNA TGTGCCAGTTCTGAAACCGGGGATACGCAGTATTTT. The encoded protein is CASSETGDTQYF. Drawing the rest from reference TRBV19 and TRBJ2-3, the complete variable domain is DGGITQSPKYLFRKEGQNVTLSCEQNLNHDAMYWYRQDPGQGLRLIYYSQIVNDFQKGDIAEGYSVSREKKESFPLTVTSAQKNPTAFYLCASSETGDTQYFGPGTRLTVL.

The rearrangement uses TRBV10-2 and TRBJ1-2; TRBD1 might be the D (5 bases). Trimming took 3 bases from V and 6 from J, leaving 8 bases between them. CDR1 is WSHSY, CDR2 SAAADI, per germline. The length of the CDR3 is 12 residues. CDR3 in DNA: TGCGCCAGCAGTGACAGGGAGGATGGCTACACCTTC. As protein: CASSDREDGYTF.

V is TRBV10-1 and J is TRBJ2-3; the match to TRBD2 covers 8 bases. Trimming took 2 bases from V and 3 from J; bases not matched to a gene: 1. The CDR3 contains 14 residues. Germline V lookup: CDR1 WNHNN, CDR2 SYGVQD (reference sequence). CDR3 coding DNA: TGCGCCAGCAGTGAGCCGGGGGGGACAGATACGCAGTATTTT. It specifies CASSEPGGTDTQYF.

The gene calls are TRBV2 and TRBJ1-1; D is possibly TRBD1 (6 bases). The CDR3 spans 13 residues. Germline V gives CDR1 SNHLY, CDR2 FYNNEI. V dropped 4 bases and J dropped 6 bases, with 12 bases sitting between them. DNA of the CDR3: TGTGCCAGCAGTGTCACACAGGGCGCTGAAGCTTTCTTT. Protein product: CASSVTQGAEAFF.

V is TRBV11-3 and J is TRBJ2-3; TRBD2 aligns across 11 bases. Germline assignment: CDR1 SGHNT and CDR2 YENEEA. The CDR3 is made up of 16 amino acids. Germline trimming cut 3 bases from V and 8 bases from J; bases unmatched to any gene: 10. CDR3 nucleotides: TGTGCCAGCAGCTTCGGGGGACTAGCGGAAGGGGGTACGCAGTATTTT. It is translated as CASSFGGLAEGGTQYF.

This rearrangement joins TRBV7-9 to TRBJ2-1; 8 bases are a match to TRBD2. CDR1 is SEHNR and CDR2 is FQNEAQ in the germline V gene (reference sequence). The CDR3 consists of 17 residues. V was clipped by 1 base and J by 9 bases; unmatched bases: 14. The CDR3 reads CASSLGSQREYFPEQFF. The DNA of the CDR3 is TGTGCCAGCAGCTTAGGGTCCCAGCGGGAGTACTTTCCTGAGCAGTTCTTC.

The J gene is TRBJ1-1, the V gene TRBV13; TRBD1 agrees at 7 bases. Germline CDR1 and CDR2: PRHDT and FYEKMQ (reference sequence). V lost 5 bases, J lost 1 base, and 10 bases stayed unmatched. CDR3 length: 16 residues. CDR3 nucleotides: TGTGCCAGCAGCCCCAAGACCCCAGGGGGGAACACTGAAGCTTTCTTT. Amino acids: CASSPKTPGGNTEAFF.

This clone was found a few times. The V and J genes are TRBV7-9 and TRBJ2-3; D is ambiguous. Germline assignment: CDR1 SEHNR and CDR2 FQNEAQ (reference sequence). The CDR3 runs 13 residues. With 5 bases removed from V and 0 bases from J, the gap between germline ends came to 6 bases. DNA of the CDR3: TGTGCCAGCAGCCTCCCGAGCACAGATACGCAGTATTTT. It yields the protein CASSLPSTDTQYF.

The chain employs TRBV4-3 and TRBJ2-2, with D possibly TRBD2 on 5 matching bases. Germline-derived CDR1 and CDR2 are LGHNA and YSLEER. This CDR3 is 18 amino acids long. V shed 1 base and J shed 3 bases, with 18 bases lying between them. CDR3 sequence reads: CASSQVRYGRADTGELFF. The DNA for the CDR3 is TGCGCCAGCAGCCAAGTACGGTATGGGCGGGCCGACACCGGGGAGCTGTTTTTT.

This chain links TRBV27 with TRBJ1-2; the D gene is possibly TRBD1 (5 bases). Germline loops: CDR1 MNHEY, CDR2 SMNVEV (reference sequence). V was cut by 5 bases and J by 1 base, with 11 bases left in between. This CDR3 is 14 amino acids long. This chain's CDR3 is CASSPTVFNYGYTF. CDR3 in DNA: TGTGCCAGCAGTCCGACAGTATTTAACTATGGCTACACCTTC.

The chain links TRBV11-2 to TRBJ2-3, with 10 positions matching TRBD2. The V gene end was trimmed by 1 base and the J gene end by 4 bases; junction bases not matched to a gene: 2. The CDR3 spans 15 residues. Germline CDR1 and CDR2: SGHAT and FQNNGV. The CDR3 DNA follows: TGTGCCAGCAGCTTAGCAGCGGGAGGGCCAGATACGCAGTATTTT. It is translated as CASSLAAGGPDTQYF.

The rearrangement joins TRBV29-1 to TRBJ2-7; possible D gene TRBD2, 6 bases. Looked up from germline, CDR1 is SQVTM and CDR2 is ANQGSEA. V dropped 0 bases and J dropped 3 bases, with 12 bases sitting between them. The CDR3 consists of 14 residues. The CDR3 coding sequence is TGCAGCGTTGAAGAGCGGGACCTCAACTACGAGCAGTACGTC. As protein: CSVEERDLNYEQYV.

The J gene is TRBJ1-4, the V gene TRBV6-2 or TRBV6-3, with 10 bases fitting TRBD1. Germline CDR1 reads MNHEY; CDR2 reads SVGEGT. The CDR3 extends over 17 amino acids. The V and J ends lost 4 bases and 5 bases, in that order; junction bases with no gene match: 10. CDR3: CASSSRGPGQGNEKLFF. In nucleotides, the CDR3 is TGTGCCAGCAGTTCTCGAGGACCGGGACAGGGGAATGAAAAACTGTTTTTT.

This chain links TRBV2 with TRBJ1-1; D is undetermined. Germline V lookup: CDR1 SNHLY, CDR2 FYNNEI. Trimming removed 8 bases from V and 3 bases from J, with 7 bases in between. The CDR3 contains 11 residues. In DNA, the CDR3 is TGTGCCAGCTTGTATGACACTGAAGCTTTCTTT. This codes for CASLYDTEAFF.

Written as DNA, the CDR3 is TGTGCCGGGCCTCCCGGGGAGCTGTTTTTT. Protein product: CAGPPGELFF. The V gene is TRBV21-1, the J gene TRBJ2-2; TRBD1 is taken as the D call from the table, unchecked against the DNA. TRBV21-1 has pseudogene status. This CDR3 contains 10 residues.

The chain couples TRBV7-2 to TRBJ2-3; D might be TRBD2 (5 bases). The CDR3 spans 15 residues. V was clipped by 8 bases and J by 6 bases, with 21 bases between them. Germline V gene lookup returns CDR1 SGHTA and CDR2 FQGNSA. The CDR3 loop reads CASCRTQIGLDTQYF. The CDR3 DNA is TGTGCCAGCTGTAGGACTCAAATCGGGCTGGATACGCAGTATTTT.

The V gene is TRBV27, the J gene TRBJ2-1, with 14 bases lining up with TRBD2. Germline V gene lookup returns CDR1 MNHEY and CDR2 SMNVEV (reference sequence). Losses at the gene ends were 5 bases for V and 6 bases for J; bases not matched to a gene: 15. The CDR3 has 19 residues. CDR3 region: CASSPISGLAGVGGNEQFF. CDR3 DNA: TGTGCCAGCAGTCCAATTTCGGGACTAGCGGGAGTTGGTGGCAATGAGCAGTTCTTC.

The CDR3 sequence is CASSEIWFGLAHDSFTDTQYF. The CDR3 DNA follows: TGTGCCAGCAGTGAAATCTGGTTCGGGCTAGCGCACGATTCTTTCACAGATACGCAGTATTTT. The J gene is TRBJ2-3, the V gene TRBV6-1, with a possible D match to TRBD2 (6 bases). V was clipped by 2 bases and J by 2 bases, with 29 bases between them. The CDR3 extends over 21 amino acids. CDR1 is MNHNS, CDR2 SASEGT, per germline.

This clone was observed a single time. The rearrangement links TRBV24-1 to TRBJ2-2; 12 nucleotides line up with TRBD1. The junction had 14 bases not matched to a gene; V was cut back by 9 bases and J by 7 bases. The V gene's germline CDR1 is KGHDR and CDR2 SFDVKD. The CDR3 has 17 residues. DNA for the CDR3: TGTGCCACCTCTACTCCGGGACAGGGGGCGACATTCGGGGAGCTGTTTTTT. Protein: CATSTPGQGATFGELFF.

The chain employs TRBV5-6 and TRBJ2-1; 7 bases fit TRBD2. With 2 bases clipped from V and 2 bases from J, the junction kept 13 bases outside the gene matches. CDR3 size: 18 residues. Germline values: CDR1 SGHDT, CDR2 YYEEEE. This CDR3 reads CASSFTTRESSPYNEQFF. CDR3 DNA sequence: TGTGCCAGCAGCTTTACGACGCGGGAGTCATCCCCCTACAATGAGCAGTTCTTC.

J is TRBJ2-1 and V is TRBV19, with 16 bases that match TRBD2. Per germline, CDR1 LNHDA and CDR2 SQIVND (reference sequence). J lost 8 bases, V lost 4 bases, and 11 bases had no gene match. The length of the CDR3 is 18 residues. CDR3 nucleotide sequence: TGTGCCAGTAGTACCCACCCGGGACTAGCGGGAGGGAAGGATGAGCAGTTCTTC. Translation gives CASSTHPGLAGGKDEQFF.

The CDR3 region is CASSLVGTNTYNEQFF. The DNA for the CDR3 is TGTGCCAGCAGCTTAGTGGGGACTAACACCTACAATGAGCAGTTCTTC. The V gene is TRBV7-2, the J gene TRBJ2-1; 7 positions agree with TRBD2. This CDR3 comprises 16 residues. V lost 1 base and J lost 2; bases outside the gene matches: 5. Germline CDR1 is SGHTA and CDR2 is FQGNSA.

The chain combines TRBV12-5 with TRBJ1-1; 7 bases agree with TRBD1. With V trimmed by 4 bases and J by 4 bases, 3 bases remained unmatched. Germline CDR1 LGHNT, CDR2 FRNRAP. The CDR3 consists of 13 residues. The CDR3 DNA sequence: TGTGCTAGTGGTTCCAGGGGGTTCACTGAAGCTTTCTTT. Its protein product is CASGSRGFTEAFF.

The chain couples TRBV4-1 to TRBJ1-1; D ambiguous. V lost 2 bases and J 4 bases, leaving 5 bases between the germline ends. From germline, CDR1 is MGHRA and CDR2 YSYEKL. The CDR3 is made up of 12 amino acids. Here the CDR3 reads CASSQLGTEAFF. The CDR3 nucleotides are TGCGCCAGCAGCCAACTAGGCACTGAAGCTTTCTTT.